The 10 T cell receptor beta chains below all came from one sample that was sequenced in a study of blood T cell repertoires in COVID-19. Here immunoSEQ multiplex PCR was the method, and the copy in TCRdb shows in-frame clones only, minus some. The sample has about 140,000 clones, about nine tenths seen once. The sequencing sample was made of PBMCs or T cells enriched from blood (not recorded which). These receptors came from a man between 60 and 70 years old who had recovered from COVID-19.

This sequence joins TRBV18 and TRBJ2-1; the D gene is possibly TRBD2 (5 bases). This CDR3 comprises 15 residues. V was pared by 6 bases and J by 6 bases, with 18 bases between. Germline CDR1 KGHSH, CDR2 LQKENI. Written as DNA, the CDR3 is TGTGCCAGCTCCCCCCTCGGACCAGGAGGCAATGAGCAGTTCTTC. This encodes CASSPLGPGGNEQFF.

The chain recombines TRBV14 with TRBJ2-3, with 8 bases identical to TRBD2. Trimming removed 4 bases from V and 4 bases from J; junction bases left unmatched: 7. Germline V gene data show CDR1 as SGHDN and CDR2 as FVKESK. The CDR3 has 15 residues. The CDR3 DNA reads TGTGCCAGCAGCCGAGGGGGACTAGACTCAGATACGCAGTATTTT. Its protein product is CASSRGGLDSDTQYF.

This clone was detected only a few times. The junction does not match germline at one end; this may be a read error. For the CDR3, the DNA is TGTGCCAGCAGATACTCCTACGAGCAGTACTTC. This sequence encodes CASRYSYEQYF. V and J are TRBV6-5 and TRBJ2-7; D is undetermined. Germline CDR1 and CDR2: MNHEY and SVGAGI. The length of the CDR3 is 11 residues.

V and J are TRBV28 and TRBJ1-6, with TRBD1 as a possible D gene (6 bases). This CDR3 contains 16 residues. CDR1 and CDR2 from the germline V gene are MDHEN and SYDVKM. Deletions cut 4 bases from V and 8 bases from J, with 18 bases between. CDR3 amino acids: CASSSRTGIRDSPLHF. In nucleotides, the CDR3 is TGTGCCAGCAGTTCCCGAACAGGGATCCGAGATTCACCCCTCCACTTT.

The V and J genes are TRBV20-1 and TRBJ2-7; TRBD1 matches 7 bases. This CDR3 comprises 14 residues. With V trimmed by 3 bases and J by 3 bases, 8 bases remained unmatched. Germline-derived CDR1 and CDR2 are DFQATT and SNEGSKA (reference sequence). The CDR3 region has the DNA TGCAGTGCTAGTGAGGGGGCTCTTGTCTACGAGCAGTACTTC. Its translation is CSASEGALVYEQYF.

V gene TRBV28 combines with J gene TRBJ1-1, with 8 bases that match TRBD1. J gave up 5 bases and V 6 bases, and 8 bases lay outside the gene matches. The CDR3 contains 14 residues. Germline CDR1 reads MDHEN; CDR2 reads SYDVKM. CDR3 sequence: CASSSPGGETEAFF. The CDR3 region has the DNA TGTGCCAGCAGCTCCCCAGGGGGCGAGACTGAAGCTTTCTTT. Variable domain in full (rest from reference TRBV28 and TRBJ1-1): DVKVTQSSRYLVKRTGEKVFLECVQDMDHENMFWYRQDPGLGLRLIYFSYDVKMKEKGDIPEGYSVSREKKERFSLILESASTNQTSMYLCASSSPGGETEAFFGQGTRLTVV.

The chain uses TRBV5-6 and TRBJ1-3; D not resolved. The length of the CDR3 is 14 residues. CDR1 and CDR2 (germline): SGHDT, YYEEEE. Trimming removed 0 bases at V and 3 bases at J, with 7 bases between. This chain's CDR3 is CASSLEEFGNTIYF. CDR3 DNA: TGTGCCAGCAGCTTGGAAGAGTTTGGAAACACCATATATTTT.

This clone was counted between two and nine times. The chain is built from TRBV9 and TRBJ1-2; a weak D match, TRBD1 (6 bases). The CDR3 consists of 14 residues. Germline loops: CDR1 SGDLS, CDR2 YYNGEE. The V gene lost 7 bases and the J gene lost 4 bases, with 17 bases spanning the gap. CDR3 coding DNA: TGTGCCAGCGGATCTCGGACAGATCCCTATGGCTACACCTTC. Translated, it gives CASGSRTDPYGYTF. Complete variable domain (other parts from reference TRBV9 and TRBJ1-2): DSGVTQTPKHLITATGQRVTLRCSPRSGDLSVYWYQQSLDQGLQFLIQYYNGEERAKGNILERFSAQQFPDLHSELNLSSLELGDSALYFCASGSRTDPYGYTFGSGTRLTVV.

The DNA for the CDR3 is TGTGCCAGCAGAAACCCAGGGGGCACCTACGAGCAGTACTTC. Translation gives CASRNPGGTYEQYF. This sequence joins TRBV28 and TRBJ2-7, with 8 bases fitting TRBD1. The ends lost 6 bases at V and 2 bases at J; junction bases unmatched: 6. CDR1 is MDHEN, CDR2 SYDVKM, per germline. The CDR3 is 14 residues long.

The J gene is TRBJ2-3, the V gene TRBV2, with 7 bases fitting TRBD1. CDR1 and CDR2 from the germline V gene are SNHLY and FYNNEI. The CDR3 runs 15 residues. V lost 5 bases, J lost 0 bases, and 5 bases stayed unmatched. Here the CDR3 reads CASSTGTASTDTQYF. Here the CDR3 DNA reads TGTGCCAGCAGTACCGGGACAGCAAGCACAGATACGCAGTATTTT.